The text below deals with one T cell receptor beta chain. As yet, its antigen is unknown. This entry is derived from a study of T cell clonotyping in hematopoietic cell transplantation. General study results and limits: Higher Inverse Simpson Index values in graft donor and pretransplant recipient predicted broader posttransplant TCR diversity. Recipient TCR diversity dropped after transplant; expanded clonotypes rose from day 30 to 180.

The CDR3 is 11 amino acids. Looked up from germline, CDR1 is DFQATT and CDR2 is SNEGSKA (reference sequence). Only in-frame clones appear in the TCRdb table, and some are missing; sequencing was by immunoSEQ multiplex PCR. The sample shows about 45,000 clones, about 93% of them seen only once. The rearrangement joins TRBV20-1 to TRBJ1-4; D gene uncertain. Sequenced material: peripheral blood mononuclear cells. This clonotype originated in a woman in her forties or fifties in good health. Some clones in this sample may be carry-over from other donors' samples. In DNA form, the CDR3 reads TGCAGCACCGTGAGCGGAACGAAACTGTTTTTT. Its translation is CSTVSGTKLFF.